This T cell receptor beta chain was identified during a study of T cells expressing NK-cell markers. Whole-study context: Sorted CD3+CD56+NKG2C+, CD3+CD56+NKG2C- and CD3+CD56-NKG2C+ T-cell subsets were beta-chain profiled. Just one sequenced donor of eight was HCMV-seronegative, while seven were seropositive.

Reanalyzing the 5' RACE reads, TCRdb keeps one entry per CDR3 protein, without DNA. Its listing shows roughly 390,000 distinct CDR3 sequences. The CDR3 spans 16 residues. Germline loops: CDR1 SQVTM, CDR2 ANQGSEA. The clonotype was recovered from a man aged 18 to 69 in good health. The chain couples TRBV29-1 to TRBJ2-3. Specimen: blood T cells: a sorted CD56 or NKG2C T cell subset, CD4+ or CD8+ T cells, or bulk PBMC T cells (not recorded which). The CDR3 spells CSVEDQVLSSTDTQYF.